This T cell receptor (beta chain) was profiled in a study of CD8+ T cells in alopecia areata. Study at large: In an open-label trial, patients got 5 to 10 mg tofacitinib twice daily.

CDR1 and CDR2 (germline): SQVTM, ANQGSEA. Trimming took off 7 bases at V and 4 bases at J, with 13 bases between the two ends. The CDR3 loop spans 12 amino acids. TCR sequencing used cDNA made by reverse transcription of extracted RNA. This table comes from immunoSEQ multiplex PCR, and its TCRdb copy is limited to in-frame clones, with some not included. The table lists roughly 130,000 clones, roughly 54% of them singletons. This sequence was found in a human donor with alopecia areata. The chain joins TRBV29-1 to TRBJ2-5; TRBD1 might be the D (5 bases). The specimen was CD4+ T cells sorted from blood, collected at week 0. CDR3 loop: CSEGDSGETQYF. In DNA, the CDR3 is TGCAGCGAAGGCGACAGTGGAGAGACCCAGTACTTC.